This T cell receptor (beta chain) emerged from a study of CD8 T cells in ankylosing spondylitis. The germline V gene encodes CDR1 DFQATT and CDR2 SNEGSKA (reference sequence). Trimming left V 4 bases short and J 7 bases short, with 14 bases between. This CDR3 comprises 13 residues. Each TCR beta library was made by quantitative 5'-RACE that incorporated molecular barcodes. Using its own MiXCR run on the 5' RACE reads, TCRdb lists one record per CDR3 protein. The sample includes 85,000 to 100,000 distinct CDR3 sequences, about 8.6% seen only once; the top ten take roughly 9.9%. General study points: Reports of some motif variants in reactive arthritis synovial fluid and blood predate this one.

This clonotype was found many times. The target antigen is unknown. The sample comprised blood, either unsorted or a sorted T cell fraction (not recorded which). The clonotype comes from a male donor with ankylosing spondylitis or in good health (not recorded which). The chain carries TRBV20-1 and TRBJ1-5; tentatively, D is TRBD1 (5 bases). Here the CDR3 reads CSATRRGDQPQHF. The CDR3 DNA reads as TGCAGTGCTACCCGGCGGGGGGACCAGCCCCAGCATTTT.